The clone carrying this T cell receptor (beta chain) was counted a few times. Its antigen is not known. The CDR3 length is 15 residues. Trimming left V 3 bases short and J 4 bases short, with 12 bases between. Individual cDNA molecules carried attached unique molecular identifiers. One entry per CDR3 protein results from TCRdb running MiXCR on the 5' RACE reads. The sample includes under 65,000 distinct CDR3 sequences, roughly an eighth of them seen just once. The sample belongs to a study of early T cells in non-severe SARS-CoV-2 infection. Looking at the study overall: The sequenced material was bulk RNA from unsorted whole blood, and its chains were unpaired. Overall study results and limits: Using VDJdb, the matching emphasized anti-spike CD8 responses while missing private and CD4 specificities.

This chain links TRBV12-3 or TRBV12-4 with TRBJ2-2, with D perhaps matching TRBD2 (7 bases). The sequence was collected from an adult who was a healthcare worker with PCR-confirmed SARS-CoV-2 infection or an uninfected control (not recorded which). The sequenced sample consisted of whole blood. The CDR3, as DNA: TGTGCCAGCAGTTTCGTGGGAGGGGGCACCGGGGAGCTGTTTTTT. Translation gives CASSFVGGGTGELFF.